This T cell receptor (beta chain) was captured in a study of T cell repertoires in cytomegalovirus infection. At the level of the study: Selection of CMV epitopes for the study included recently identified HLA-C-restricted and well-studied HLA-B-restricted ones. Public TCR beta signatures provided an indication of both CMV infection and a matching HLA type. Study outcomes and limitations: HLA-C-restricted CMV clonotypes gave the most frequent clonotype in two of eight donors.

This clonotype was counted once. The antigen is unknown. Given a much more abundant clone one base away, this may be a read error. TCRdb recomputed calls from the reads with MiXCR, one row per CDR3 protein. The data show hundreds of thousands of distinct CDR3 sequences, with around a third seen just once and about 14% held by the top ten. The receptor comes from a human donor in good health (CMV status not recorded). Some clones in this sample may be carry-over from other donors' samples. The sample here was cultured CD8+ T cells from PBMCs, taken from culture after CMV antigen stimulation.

CDR3 coding DNA: TGTGCCAGCAGCCTGGGACGACCAACCTGGGGCAATCAGCCCCAGCATTTT. Protein: CASSLGRPTWGNQPQHF. The gene calls are TRBV7-8 and TRBJ1-5, with a tentative D call TRBD1 (5 bases). V dropped 5 bases and J dropped 2 bases, with 19 bases sitting between them. Germline CDR1 and CDR2: SGHVS and FQNEAQ. This CDR3 contains 17 residues.